This T cell receptor beta chain is from a study of a mutant IDH1 vaccine in newly diagnosed glioma. With 0 bases clipped from V and 5 bases from J, the junction kept 4 bases outside the gene matches. Per germline, CDR1 GTSNPN and CDR2 SVGIG (reference sequence). The CDR3 is 14 residues long. Sequencing used immunoSEQ multiplex PCR; TCRdb keeps in-frame clones, though not all of them. The data contain nearly 70,000 clones, approximately 79% of them singletons. Time point indicated: baseline, week 1 (first vaccination visit). Treatment given: pre-vaccination baseline after standard-of-care therapy. The sequence derives from a man aged 50-59 years with glioma. This chain joins TRBV30 and TRBJ2-5; 9 bases map to TRBD2. The sequenced sample was PBMCs, obtained from a glioma patient treated with radiotherapy, temozolomide or both. CDR3 DNA sequence: TGTGCCTGGAGTGTAGGGCTAGCGGGGGAGACCCAGTACTTC. Translating gives CAWSVGLAGETQYF.